This entry describes one T cell receptor beta chain. Its specificity is not known. The junction and the germline gene differ at one end; a read error may be behind it. Produced via immunoSEQ multiplex PCR; TCRdb's table is partial and in-frame only. Of more than 55,000 clones in the sample, roughly nine tenths were seen once. These data originate in a study of cytomegalovirus exposure and HLA in healthy donors. Study-wide points: A list of 150 or so TCR beta chains associated with cytomegalovirus was given. In vitro, a few CMV-associated chains proved specific for CMV antigens.

The CDR3 consists of 14 residues. CDR1 is PRHDT and CDR2 is FYEKMQ in the germline V gene (reference sequence). Sequencing was performed on PBMCs. This clonotype originated in a woman younger than 30 in good health and CMV-seronegative. V gene TRBV13 combines with J gene TRBJ2-5; possibly TRBD1 or TRBD2 for D (5 bases each). The CDR3 nucleotides are TGTGCCAGCAGCCTAGGGACCGCTCCAGGGACCCAGTACTTC. This sequence encodes CASSLGTAPGTQYF.